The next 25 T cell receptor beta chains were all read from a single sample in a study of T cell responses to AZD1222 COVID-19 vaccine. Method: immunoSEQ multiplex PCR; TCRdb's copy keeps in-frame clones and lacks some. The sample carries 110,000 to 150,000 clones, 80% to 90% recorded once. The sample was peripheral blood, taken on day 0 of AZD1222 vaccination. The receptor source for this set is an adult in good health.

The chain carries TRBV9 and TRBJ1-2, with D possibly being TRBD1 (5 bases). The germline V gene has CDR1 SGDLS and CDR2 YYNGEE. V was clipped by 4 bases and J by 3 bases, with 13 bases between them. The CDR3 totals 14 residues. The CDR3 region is CASSRSGGDYGYTF. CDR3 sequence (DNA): TGTGCCAGCAGCCGATCTGGGGGGGACTATGGCTACACCTTC.

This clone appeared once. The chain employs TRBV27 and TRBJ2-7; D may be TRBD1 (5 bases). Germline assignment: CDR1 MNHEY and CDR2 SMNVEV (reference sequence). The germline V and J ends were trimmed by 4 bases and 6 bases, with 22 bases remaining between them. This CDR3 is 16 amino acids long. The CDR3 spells CASSSVGALGPSEQYF. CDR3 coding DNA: TGTGCCAGCAGTTCCGTAGGGGCCTTAGGACCATCCGAGCAGTACTTC.

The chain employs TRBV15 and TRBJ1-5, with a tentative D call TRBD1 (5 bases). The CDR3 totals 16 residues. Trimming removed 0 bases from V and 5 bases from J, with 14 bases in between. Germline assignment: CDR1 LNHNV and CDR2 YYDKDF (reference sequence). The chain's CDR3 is CATSRDQGSLDQPQHF. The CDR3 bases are TGTGCCACCAGCAGAGATCAGGGAAGCCTTGATCAGCCCCAGCATTTT.

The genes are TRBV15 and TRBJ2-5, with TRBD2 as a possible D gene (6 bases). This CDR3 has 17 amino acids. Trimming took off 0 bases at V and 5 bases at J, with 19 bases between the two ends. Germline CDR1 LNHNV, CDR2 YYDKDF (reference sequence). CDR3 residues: CATSRDRGGGGRETQYF. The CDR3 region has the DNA TGTGCCACCAGCAGAGATCGGGGAGGCGGAGGCAGGGAGACCCAGTACTTC.

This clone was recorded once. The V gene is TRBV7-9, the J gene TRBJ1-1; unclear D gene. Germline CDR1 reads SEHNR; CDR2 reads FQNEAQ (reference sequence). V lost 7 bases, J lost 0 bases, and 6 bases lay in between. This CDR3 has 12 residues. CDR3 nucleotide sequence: TGTGCCAGCATAAGGATGAACACTGAAGCTTTCTTT. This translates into CASIRMNTEAFF.

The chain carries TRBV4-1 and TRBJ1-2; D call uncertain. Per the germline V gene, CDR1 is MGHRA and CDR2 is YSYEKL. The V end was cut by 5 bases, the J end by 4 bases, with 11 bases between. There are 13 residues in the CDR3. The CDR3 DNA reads TGCGCCAGCAGCAAAGGGTTAATCTATGGCTACACCTTC. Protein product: CASSKGLIYGYTF.

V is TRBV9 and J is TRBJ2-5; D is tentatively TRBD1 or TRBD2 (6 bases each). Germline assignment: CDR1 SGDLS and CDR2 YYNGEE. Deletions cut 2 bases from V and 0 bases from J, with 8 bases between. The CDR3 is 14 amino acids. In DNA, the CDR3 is TGTGCCAGCAGCGTGGAGGGGGACCAAGAGACCCAGTACTTC. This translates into CASSVEGDQETQYF. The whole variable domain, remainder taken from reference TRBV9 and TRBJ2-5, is DSGVTQTPKHLITATGQRVTLRCSPRSGDLSVYWYQQSLDQGLQFLIQYYNGEERAKGNILERFSAQQFPDLHSELNLSSLELGDSALYFCASSVEGDQETQYFGPGTRLLVL.

CDR3 in DNA: TGTGCCAGCAGTTTTTCTGGAACTGAAGCTTTCTTT. Its translation: CASSFSGTEAFF. The chain joins TRBV27 to TRBJ1-1; D is undetermined. This CDR3 region has 12 residues. V was cut by 3 bases and J by 5 bases, with 7 bases left in between. Germline-derived CDR1 and CDR2 are MNHEY and SMNVEV (reference sequence).

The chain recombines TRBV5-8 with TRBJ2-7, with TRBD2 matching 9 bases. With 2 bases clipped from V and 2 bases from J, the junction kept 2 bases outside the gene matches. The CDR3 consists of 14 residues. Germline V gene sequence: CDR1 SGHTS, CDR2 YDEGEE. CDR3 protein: CASSFSGGTYEQYF. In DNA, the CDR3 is TGTGCCAGCAGCTTTAGCGGGGGAACCTACGAGCAGTACTTC.

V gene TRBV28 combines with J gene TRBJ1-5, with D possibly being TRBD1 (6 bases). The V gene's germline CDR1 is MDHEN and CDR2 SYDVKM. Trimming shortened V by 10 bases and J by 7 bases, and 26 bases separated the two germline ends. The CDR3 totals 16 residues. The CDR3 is CATLGLTGSGLQPQHF. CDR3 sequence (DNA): TGTGCCACCCTAGGACTTACAGGGTCGGGTTTACAGCCCCAGCATTTT.

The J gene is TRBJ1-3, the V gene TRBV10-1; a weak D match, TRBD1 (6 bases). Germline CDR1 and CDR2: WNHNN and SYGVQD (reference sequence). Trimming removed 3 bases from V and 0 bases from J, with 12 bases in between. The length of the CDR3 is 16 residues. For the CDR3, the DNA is TGCGCCAGCAGTGAACAGGGCCTGTCCTCTGGAAACACCATATATTTT. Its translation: CASSEQGLSSGNTIYF.

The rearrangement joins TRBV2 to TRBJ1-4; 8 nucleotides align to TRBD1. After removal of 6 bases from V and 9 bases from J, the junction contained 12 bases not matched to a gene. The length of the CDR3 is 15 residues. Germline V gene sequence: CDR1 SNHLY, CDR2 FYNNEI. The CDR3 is CASSEDRVGNKKLFF. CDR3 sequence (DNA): TGTGCCAGCAGCGAGGACAGGGTAGGCAACAAAAAACTGTTTTTT.

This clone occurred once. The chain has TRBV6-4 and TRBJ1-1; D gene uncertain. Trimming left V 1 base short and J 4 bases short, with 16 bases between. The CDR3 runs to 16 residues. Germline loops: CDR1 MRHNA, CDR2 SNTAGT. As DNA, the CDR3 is TGTGCCAGCAGTGACTGGGTGGCCACGCGGGCCACTGAAGCTTTCTTT. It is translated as CASSDWVATRATEAFF.

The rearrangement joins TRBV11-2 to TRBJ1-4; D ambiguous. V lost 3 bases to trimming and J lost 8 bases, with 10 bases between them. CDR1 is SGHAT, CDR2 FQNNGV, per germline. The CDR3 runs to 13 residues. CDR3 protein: CASSFTGSEKLFF. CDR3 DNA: TGTGCCAGCAGCTTTACGGGGTCGGAAAAACTGTTTTTT.

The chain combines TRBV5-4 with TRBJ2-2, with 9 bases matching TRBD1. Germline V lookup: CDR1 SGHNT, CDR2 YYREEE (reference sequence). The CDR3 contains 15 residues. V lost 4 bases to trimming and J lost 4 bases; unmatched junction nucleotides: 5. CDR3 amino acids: CASSPQGAGTGELFF. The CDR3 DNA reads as TGTGCCAGCAGCCCACAGGGGGCTGGCACCGGGGAGCTGTTTTTT.

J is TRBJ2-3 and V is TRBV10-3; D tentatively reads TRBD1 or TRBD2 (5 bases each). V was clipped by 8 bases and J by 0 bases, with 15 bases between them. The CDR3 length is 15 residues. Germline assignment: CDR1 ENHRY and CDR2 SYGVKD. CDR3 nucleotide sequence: TGTGCCATCCAACCCGGGACGTTGAGCACAGATACGCAGTATTTT. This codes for CAIQPGTLSTDTQYF.

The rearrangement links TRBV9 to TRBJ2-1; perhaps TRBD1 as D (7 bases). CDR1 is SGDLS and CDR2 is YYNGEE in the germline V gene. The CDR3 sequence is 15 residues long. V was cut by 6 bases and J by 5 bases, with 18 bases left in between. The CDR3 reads CASKPSEGQNNEQFF. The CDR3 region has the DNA TGTGCCAGCAAGCCTTCGGAGGGACAGAACAATGAGCAGTTCTTC.

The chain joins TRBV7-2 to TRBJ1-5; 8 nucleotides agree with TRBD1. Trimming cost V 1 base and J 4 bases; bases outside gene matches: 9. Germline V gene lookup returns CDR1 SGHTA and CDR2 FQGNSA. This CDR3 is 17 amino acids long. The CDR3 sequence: CASSLDADRGKNQPQHF. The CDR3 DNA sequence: TGTGCCAGCAGCTTAGACGCTGACAGGGGTAAAAATCAGCCCCAGCATTTT.

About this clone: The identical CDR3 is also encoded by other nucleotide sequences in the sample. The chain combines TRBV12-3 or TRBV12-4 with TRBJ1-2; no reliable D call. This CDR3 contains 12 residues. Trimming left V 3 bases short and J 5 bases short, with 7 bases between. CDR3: CASSFPRYGYTF. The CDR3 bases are TGTGCCAGCAGTTTCCCCCGTTATGGCTACACCTTC.

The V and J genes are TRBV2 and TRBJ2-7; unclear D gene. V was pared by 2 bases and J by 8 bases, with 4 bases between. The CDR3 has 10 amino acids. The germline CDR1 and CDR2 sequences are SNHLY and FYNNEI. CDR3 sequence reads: CASSESQQYF. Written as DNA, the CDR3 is TGTGCCAGCAGTGAAAGCCAGCAGTACTTC.

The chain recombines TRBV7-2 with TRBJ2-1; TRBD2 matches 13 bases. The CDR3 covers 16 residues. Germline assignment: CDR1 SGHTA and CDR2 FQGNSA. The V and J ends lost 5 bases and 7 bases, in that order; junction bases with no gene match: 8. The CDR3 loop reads CASSRTSGSQSNEQFF. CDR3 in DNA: TGTGCCAGCAGCAGGACTAGCGGGAGCCAGTCGAATGAGCAGTTCTTC.

The CDR3 region is CASSLGVLAGGSTDTQYF. In DNA, the CDR3 is TGTGCCAGCAGCTTGGGAGTCCTAGCGGGGGGTAGCACAGATACGCAGTATTTT. The gene calls are TRBV7-6 and TRBJ2-3; TRBD2 agrees at 11 bases. The CDR3 contains 18 residues. V shed 3 bases and J 0 bases; nucleotides not matched to a gene: 8. Germline CDR1 and CDR2: SGHVS and FNYEAQ.

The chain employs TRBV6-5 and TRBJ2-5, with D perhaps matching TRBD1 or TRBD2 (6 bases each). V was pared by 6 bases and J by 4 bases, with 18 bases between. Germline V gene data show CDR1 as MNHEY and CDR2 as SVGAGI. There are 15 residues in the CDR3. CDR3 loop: CASSQRAGTLETQYF. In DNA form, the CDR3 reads TGTGCCAGCAGCCAAAGGGCGGGGACATTAGAGACCCAGTACTTC.

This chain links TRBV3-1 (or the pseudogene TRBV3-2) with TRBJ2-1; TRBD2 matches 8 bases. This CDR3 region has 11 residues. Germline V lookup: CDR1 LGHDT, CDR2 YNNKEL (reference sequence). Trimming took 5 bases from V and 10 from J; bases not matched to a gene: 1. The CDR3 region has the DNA TGTGCCAGCAGCTCTAGCGGGGAGCAGTTCTTC. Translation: CASSSSGEQFF.

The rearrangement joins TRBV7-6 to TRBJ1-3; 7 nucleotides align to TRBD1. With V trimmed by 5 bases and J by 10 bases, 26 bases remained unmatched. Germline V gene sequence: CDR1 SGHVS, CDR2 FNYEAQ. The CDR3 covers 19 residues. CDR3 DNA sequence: TGTGCCAGCAGCCTTACCTTGACAGGGATCCCCCACCCCGAAAGGACCATATATTTT. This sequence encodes CASSLTLTGIPHPERTIYF.